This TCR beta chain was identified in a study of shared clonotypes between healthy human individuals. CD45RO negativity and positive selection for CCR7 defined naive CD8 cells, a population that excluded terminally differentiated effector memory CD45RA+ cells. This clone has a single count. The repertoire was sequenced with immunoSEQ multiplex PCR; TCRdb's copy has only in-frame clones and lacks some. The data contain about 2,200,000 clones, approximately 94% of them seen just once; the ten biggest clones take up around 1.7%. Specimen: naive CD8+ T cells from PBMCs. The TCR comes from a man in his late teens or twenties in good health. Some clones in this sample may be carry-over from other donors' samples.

The CDR3 coding sequence is TGTGCCAGCCACTCGACAGGACGTGGCTACACCTTC. Translated, it gives CASHSTGRGYTF. The chain uses TRBV9 and TRBJ1-2; perhaps TRBD1 as D (6 bases). The CDR3 has 12 amino acids. Deletions cut 7 bases from V and 7 bases from J, with 14 bases between. Germline CDR1 SGDLS, CDR2 YYNGEE.